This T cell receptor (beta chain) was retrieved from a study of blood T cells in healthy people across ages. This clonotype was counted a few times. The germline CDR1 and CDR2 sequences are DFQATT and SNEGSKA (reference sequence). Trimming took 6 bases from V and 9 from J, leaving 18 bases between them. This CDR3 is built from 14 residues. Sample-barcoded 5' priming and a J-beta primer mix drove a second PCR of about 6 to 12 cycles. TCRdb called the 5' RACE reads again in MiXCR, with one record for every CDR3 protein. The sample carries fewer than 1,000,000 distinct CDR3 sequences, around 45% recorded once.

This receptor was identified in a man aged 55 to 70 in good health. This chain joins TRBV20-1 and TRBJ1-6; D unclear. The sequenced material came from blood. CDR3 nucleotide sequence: TGCAGTGCATCCCGGGGTGATATAAGTTCACCCCTCCACTTT. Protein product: CSASRGDISSPLHF.